Below, 15 T cell receptor beta chains from the same sample are listed, as sequenced in a study of blood T cell repertoires in COVID-19. Assay used: immunoSEQ multiplex PCR; TCRdb lists only in-frame clones, some missing. The sample shows approximately 200,000 clones, roughly 84% of them seen only once. Sequenced sample: peripheral blood. Every receptor here comes from a woman between 45 and 65 years old with acute or convalescent COVID-19.

V gene TRBV7-9 combines with J gene TRBJ2-1; 7 nucleotides line up with TRBD1. V gave up 3 bases and J gave up 5 bases; unmatched junction bases: 7. CDR1 SEHNR and CDR2 FQNEAQ come from the germline V gene (reference sequence). CDR3 length equals 15 residues. This CDR3 reads CASSFRGQVNNEQFF. For the CDR3, the DNA is TGTGCCAGCAGCTTCCGCGGACAGGTGAACAATGAGCAGTTCTTC.

This chain uses TRBV6-5 with TRBJ2-1; 10 nucleotides match TRBD1. CDR3 size: 16 residues. Trimming at V came to 0 bases and at J to 7 bases, leaving 6 bases not matched to a gene. The germline V gene encodes CDR1 MNHEY and CDR2 SVGAGI. CDR3: CASSYSGTGDTNEQFF. CDR3 sequence (DNA): TGTGCCAGCAGTTACTCGGGGACAGGGGACACAAATGAGCAGTTCTTC.

The CDR3 sequence is CASSPMYSNQPQHF. The CDR3, as DNA: TGTGCCAGCTCACCAATGTATAGCAATCAGCCCCAGCATTTT. The rearrangement links TRBV18 to TRBJ1-5; no firm D call. Trimming took 2 bases from V and 0 from J, leaving 5 bases between them. This CDR3 has 14 amino acids. Germline CDR1 is KGHSH and CDR2 is LQKENI.

The V and J genes are TRBV28 and TRBJ2-3; D call uncertain. The CDR3 has 10 amino acids. Germline values: CDR1 MDHEN, CDR2 SYDVKM. The V end lost 2 bases, the J end lost 9 bases, and 3 bases lay between the germline ends. In DNA form, the CDR3 reads TGTGCCAGCAGTTTAGAGACGCAGTATTTT. It encodes CASSLETQYF.

The rearrangement links TRBV3-1 (or the pseudogene TRBV3-2) to TRBJ2-5; D gene uncertain. V lost 4 bases, J lost 2 bases, and 11 bases lay in between. The CDR3 runs 14 residues. Germline CDR1 and CDR2: LGHDT and YNNKEL (reference sequence). The CDR3 DNA reads TGTGCCAGCAGCCTTCGGCAGGTACAAGAGACCCAGTACTTC. Translation: CASSLRQVQETQYF.

The genes are TRBV2 and TRBJ1-2; a possible D gene is TRBD1 (5 bases). This CDR3 spans 12 amino acids. V gave up 2 bases and J gave up 7 bases, with 8 bases separating them. Germline V lookup: CDR1 SNHLY, CDR2 FYNNEI. CDR3 in amino acids: CASSERGTGYTF. The CDR3 DNA reads TGTGCCAGCAGTGAACGGGGGACTGGCTACACCTTC.

The J gene is TRBJ1-3, the V gene TRBV28; perhaps TRBD1 as D (6 bases). The CDR3 extends over 15 amino acids. Trimming stripped 7 bases from V and 0 bases from J, with 13 bases between. From germline, CDR1 is MDHEN and CDR2 SYDVKM. CDR3 bases: TGTGCCAGCAAGGGAGGGGACAACTCTGGAAACACCATATATTTT. It encodes CASKGGDNSGNTIYF.

This clone has more than one count but fewer than ten. Other DNA sequences within the sample encode an identical CDR3. The chain employs TRBV28 and TRBJ1-2; unclear D gene. Trimming removed 3 bases from V and 5 bases from J, with 7 bases in between. Germline values: CDR1 MDHEN, CDR2 SYDVKM. This CDR3 contains 12 residues. This chain's CDR3 is CASSFRGYGYTF. CDR3 nucleotide sequence: TGTGCCAGCAGTTTTCGAGGGTATGGCTACACCTTC.

This rearrangement joins TRBV7-2 to TRBJ2-5, with D perhaps TRBD1 (7 bases). The germline CDR1 and CDR2 sequences are SGHTA and FQGNSA. This CDR3 has 14 amino acids. V lost 5 bases to trimming and J lost 7 bases, with 17 bases between them. The CDR3 DNA reads TGTGCCAGCAGCCCCAGACAGGGAGGAGCGACCCAGTACTTC. Translating gives CASSPRQGGATQYF.

The chain combines TRBV3-1 (or the pseudogene TRBV3-2) with TRBJ2-7; the D gene is possibly TRBD2 (5 bases). The CDR3 has 15 amino acids. Germline loops: CDR1 LGHDT, CDR2 YNNKEL (reference sequence). V gave up 0 bases and J gave up 3 bases, with 12 bases separating them. CDR3 sequence reads: CASSQDLARNYEQYF. The CDR3 DNA reads TGTGCCAGCAGCCAAGATCTAGCTAGAAACTACGAGCAGTACTTC.

The rearrangement joins TRBV4-3 to TRBJ2-7, with unresolved D. Between the trimmed V and J ends, which lost 0 bases and 7 bases, there was a span of 19 bases. Germline loops: CDR1 LGHNA, CDR2 YSLEER. This CDR3 spans 16 amino acids. The chain's CDR3 is CASSQDLAALGGEQYF. In DNA form, the CDR3 reads TGCGCCAGCAGCCAAGATTTAGCCGCCCTGGGTGGGGAGCAGTACTTC.

The chain employs TRBV19 and TRBJ1-1, with a possible D match to TRBD1 (6 bases). The CDR3 spans 13 residues. Trimming pared 7 bases from V and 4 bases from J, leaving 13 bases between. Germline V gives CDR1 LNHDA, CDR2 SQIVND (reference sequence). CDR3 sequence: CASTFTGSTEAFF. DNA of the CDR3: TGTGCCAGTACCTTCACAGGGAGCACTGAAGCTTTCTTT.

The chain joins TRBV27 to TRBJ2-1; 9 bases line up with TRBD2. CDR1 and CDR2 (germline): MNHEY, SMNVEV (reference sequence). V shed 3 bases and J 6 bases; nucleotides not matched to a gene: 6. The CDR3 length is 15 residues. The CDR3 region has the DNA TGTGCCAGCAGTTTTAGCGGGGGACCATCCAATGAGCAGTTCTTC. This translates into CASSFSGGPSNEQFF.

This clone was picked up one time. The V gene is TRBV19, the J gene TRBJ1-4; D is ambiguous. V was shortened by 4 bases and J by 6 bases, with 12 bases between the two germline ends. This CDR3 has 14 residues. CDR1 LNHDA and CDR2 SQIVND come from the germline V gene (reference sequence). CDR3 DNA: TGTGCCAGTAGTAACAATGGGCAATATGAAAAACTGTTTTTT. Protein sequence: CASSNNGQYEKLFF.

The CDR3 nucleotides are TGTGCCAGCAGCTTGGCGGACAGTCCCCCATACAATGAGCAGTTCTTC. Protein sequence: CASSLADSPPYNEQFF. The chain combines TRBV5-6 with TRBJ2-1; D might be TRBD1 (6 bases). Per germline, CDR1 SGHDT and CDR2 YYEEEE. There are 16 residues in the CDR3. V was clipped by 0 bases and J by 4 bases, with 14 bases between them.